Below, one T cell receptor (beta chain) is given with its context. Its antigen is not identified. These data originate in a study of T cell responses to AZD1222 COVID-19 vaccine. Trimming removed 2 bases from V and 5 bases from J, with 12 bases in between. Germline values: CDR1 MNHNS, CDR2 SASEGT. CDR3 size: 15 residues. The study, taken as a whole, reports: In the spike-specific TCR repertoire, nearly half reportedly target unmutated variant regions. The study found Spike-specific TCR breadth and depth rose after two AZD1222 doses.

Sequencing used immunoSEQ multiplex PCR; TCRdb keeps in-frame clones, though not all of them. The table records 150,000 to 200,000 clones, about 91% of them present only once. This sequence was found in an adult who received the AZD1222 COVID-19 vaccine. Sequencing used peripheral blood, obtained 28 days after the second AZD1222 dose. The V call is TRBV6-1, the J call TRBJ2-2; a weak D match, TRBD1 (6 bases). In DNA, the CDR3 is TGTGCCAGCAGTGAACGTTCTAGGGGGACCGGGGAGCTGTTTTTT. Amino acid sequence: CASSERSRGTGELFF.